This T cell receptor (beta chain) was recovered during a study of early T cells in non-severe SARS-CoV-2 infection. Study-wide background: The sequenced material was bulk RNA from unsorted whole blood, and its chains were unpaired. Study findings and constraints: VDJdb matching, biased toward anti-spike CD8 responses, missed private and CD4 specificities.

The library protocol tagged individual cDNA molecules with unique molecular identifiers. In TCRdb, the 5' RACE reads were re-called with MiXCR into one record per CDR3 protein. The sample holds around 86,000 distinct CDR3 sequences, roughly 14% seen once. As for this clonotype: What it binds is unknown.

Trimming shortened V by 1 base and J by 2 bases, and 11 bases separated the two germline ends. Germline V CDR1 and CDR2: LGHDT, YNNKEL (reference sequence). This CDR3 is built from 16 residues. This TCR derives from an adult who was a healthcare worker with PCR-confirmed SARS-CoV-2 infection or an uninfected control (not recorded which). Material: whole blood. V usage is TRBV3-1 and J usage is TRBJ2-2; possible D gene TRBD1, 5 bases. CDR3 nucleotide sequence: TGTGCCAGCAGCCAAGTTAAGGGGCTTAACACCGGGGAGCTGTTTTTT. This gives the protein CASSQVKGLNTGELFF.